This T cell receptor beta chain was sequenced during a study of T cells in Graves' hyperthyroidism and ophthalmopathy. Amplification of TCR beta CDR3 regions used RNA as the template. When the TCR CDR3 underwent first-round RT-PCR, the HTBI primer set was used. One entry per CDR3 protein, called by TCRdb with MiXCR from the multiplex PCR reads. Here the sample spans approximately 600,000 distinct CDR3 sequences, around 15% being singletons. With respect to this clonotype: Its antigen is currently unknown.

Findings and limits, study-wide: Most clonotypes that expanded in the thyroid above 0.001 also showed up in blood.

Together with thyroid ultrasound, orbital computed tomography, serum thyroxine and TRAb, clinical symptoms were used for diagnoses. Fresh peripheral blood, 10 ml, was the source of the PBMCs. Germline values: CDR1 SGHRS, CDR2 YFSETQ. V was pared by 3 bases and J by 8 bases, with 5 bases of the junction left unmatched. This CDR3 contains 15 residues. The sequenced sample was blood. The receptor comes from a woman aged 25 to 39 with Graves' hyperthyroidism. V usage is TRBV5-1 and J usage is TRBJ1-4; 12 bases align to TRBD1. Here the CDR3 reads CASSSGQGAREKLFF. Written as DNA, the CDR3 is TGCGCCAGCAGCTCGGGACAGGGGGCTCGGGAAAAACTGTTTTTT.